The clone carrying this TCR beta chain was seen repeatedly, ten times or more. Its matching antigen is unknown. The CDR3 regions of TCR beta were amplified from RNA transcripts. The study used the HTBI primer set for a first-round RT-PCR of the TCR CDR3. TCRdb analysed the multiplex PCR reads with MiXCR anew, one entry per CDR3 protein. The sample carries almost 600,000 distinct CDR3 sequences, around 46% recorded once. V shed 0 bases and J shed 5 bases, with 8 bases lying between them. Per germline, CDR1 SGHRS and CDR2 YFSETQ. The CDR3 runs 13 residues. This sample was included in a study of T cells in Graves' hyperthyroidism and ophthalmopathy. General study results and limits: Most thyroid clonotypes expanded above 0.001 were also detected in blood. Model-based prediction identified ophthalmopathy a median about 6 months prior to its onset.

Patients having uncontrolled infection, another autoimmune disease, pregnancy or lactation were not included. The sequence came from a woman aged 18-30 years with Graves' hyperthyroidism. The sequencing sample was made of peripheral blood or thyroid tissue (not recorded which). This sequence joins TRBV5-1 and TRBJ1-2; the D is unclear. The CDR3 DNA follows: TGCGCCAGCAGCTTGGCCCGGTCTTATGGCTACACCTTC. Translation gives CASSLARSYGYTF.